This TCR beta chain is drawn from a study of blood T cell repertoires in COVID-19. V lost 2 bases and J lost 8, with 6 bases in between. This CDR3 has 12 amino acids. CDR1 is MNHNY and CDR2 is SVGAGI in the germline V gene (reference sequence). Clones were sequenced by immunoSEQ multiplex PCR, and TCRdb holds only the in-frame ones, with some missing. The sample holds 30,000 or so clones, roughly 78% seen once. The gene calls are TRBV6-6 and TRBJ1-4; D is uncertain. What was sequenced was peripheral blood. This sequence originates from a man older than 75 with active or convalescent COVID-19. CDR3 sequence reads: CASSYAGEKLFF. The DNA of the CDR3 is TGTGCCAGCAGTTACGCGGGGGAAAAACTGTTTTTT.